This T cell receptor beta chain was recorded in a study of control samples from healthy donors and cancer patients. The table came from immunoSEQ multiplex PCR; TCRdb's copy has only in-frame clones and leaves some out. The sample shows 120,000 or so clones, over 80% of them seen only once. The CDR3 covers 15 residues. V lost 4 bases and J lost 4; bases outside the gene matches: 6. CDR1 is SEHNR, CDR2 FQNEAQ, per germline (reference sequence). The origin of this receptor is a man aged 80 or over with head and neck cancer. The rearrangement joins TRBV7-9 to TRBJ1-2; 10 bases agree with TRBD1. The sequencing input was PBMCs. The CDR3 coding sequence is TGTGCCAGCAGCTGGGGACAGGGGACGCCCTATGGCTACACCTTC. It is translated as CASSWGQGTPYGYTF.